This TCR beta chain was found in a study of blood T cell repertoires in COVID-19. The wider study: Both acute and convalescent COVID-19 samples were obtained from the United States, Italy and Spain. Sample material is recorded as cDNA or gDNA derived from T cells, B-cell-depleted T cells, or PBMCs.

The authors' processing: Reference gene primers were amplified, and this amplification served to estimate nucleated cell counts. Produced via immunoSEQ multiplex PCR; TCRdb's table is partial and in-frame only. V, J and clone size are those of that table, while D and trimming were read from the DNA. The sample holds some 200,000 clones; around four fifths are singletons and the top ten take 7.6%. The CDR3 sequence is 15 residues long. Germline CDR1 is SNHLY and CDR2 is FYNNEI. V shed 3 bases and J 5 bases; nucleotides not matched to a gene: 7. The chain couples TRBV2 to TRBJ2-7; 10 bases line up with TRBD2. This clonotype was obtained from a woman aged 45-60 years with active or convalescent COVID-19. Sequenced: peripheral blood. CDR3 coding DNA: TGTGCCAGCAGTGATGGTCTAGCGGGAGTTAACGAGCAGTACTTC. As protein: CASSDGLAGVNEQYF.